This TCR beta chain emerged from a study of regulatory T cells in long-lasting Graves disease. The time point: newly diagnosed GD, antithyroid drugs for less than 3 months. Following extraction of RNA from PBMCs, that RNA was used to make the TCR library. CDR3 size: 16 residues. Germline CDR1 and CDR2: MNHNS and SASEGT. Trimming stripped 6 bases from V and 1 base from J, with 16 bases between. Sequencing libraries for TCR beta were prepared with iRepertoire HTBI primers and Arm-PCR of CDR3 regions. From the multiplex PCR reads, TCRdb called clonotypes with MiXCR, one entry per CDR3 protein. The sample lists 380,000 or so distinct CDR3 sequences, roughly 16% occurring once. Comments on this clonotype: What it binds is not known.

Whole-study findings and limits: Favored usage of TRBV28, TRBJ1-2 and TRBJ2-5 was recorded in persistent disease. Persistent patients shared more public clonotypes (about 3,000) than newly diagnosed patients (about 970).

These data also featured in a second study, about T cells in Graves' hyperthyroidism and ophthalmopathy. From that report: RT-PCR in the first round (using the HTBI primer set) targeted the TCR CDR3.

This clonotype originated in a woman in her late teens or twenties with Graves disease. Source: peripheral blood mononuclear cells (PBMCs), taken at new diagnosis, from a patient treated with antithyroid drugs. The chain is built from TRBV6-1 and TRBJ1-5; the D gene is possibly TRBD1 (6 bases). The CDR3: CASRTTAGASNQPQHF. The CDR3 DNA reads TGTGCCAGCAGGACAACCGCAGGGGCCAGCAATCAGCCCCAGCATTTT.